This TCR beta chain was captured in a study of blood T cell repertoires in COVID-19. CDR1 is MNHNY and CDR2 is SVGAGI in the germline V gene (reference sequence). Trimming shortened V by 3 bases and J by 6 bases, and 11 bases separated the two germline ends. This CDR3 contains 13 residues. Here immunoSEQ multiplex PCR was the method, and the copy in TCRdb shows in-frame clones only, minus some. The table records about 210,000 clones, 86% of them present only once. The sequenced sample consisted of PBMCs or T cells enriched from blood (not recorded which). This receptor was taken from a woman aged 30 to 39 who had been exposed to COVID-19. The rearrangement uses TRBV6-6 and TRBJ1-1; D call uncertain. The CDR3 sequence is CASSYGGSPEAFF. In DNA, the CDR3 is TGTGCCAGCAGTTATGGCGGCAGCCCTGAAGCTTTCTTT.